Described below is a single TCR beta chain sequence and its context. No antigen is known for it. Trimming pared 7 bases from V and 2 bases from J, leaving 21 bases between. The CDR3 covers 16 residues. Germline assignment: CDR1 MNHEY and CDR2 SMNVEV (reference sequence). Time point indicated: week 47, end of study. Every vaccination contained 300 ug of the mutant IDH1 20-mer peptide and was paired with topical imiquimod. TCRdb's table, derived via immunoSEQ multiplex PCR, lists solely in-frame clones and lacks some. This table has around 60,000 clones, roughly four fifths appearing once. The data were obtained in a study of a mutant IDH1 vaccine in newly diagnosed glioma.

The chain employs TRBV27 and TRBJ2-7; D is tentatively TRBD1 or TRBD2 (5 bases each). The TCR comes from a man aged 25-45 years with glioma. The material sequenced was PBMCs, taken from a glioma patient whose treatment included an IDH1 peptide vaccine. As DNA, the CDR3 is TGTGCCAGCACCACAAAAGGGTCAGGGAGCACCTACGAGCAGTACTTC. It yields the protein CASTTKGSGSTYEQYF.